The rows below give T cell receptor beta chains drawn from one sample of a study of T-cell memory formation after mild COVID-19. TCRdb recomputed calls from the 5' RACE reads with MiXCR, one row per CDR3 protein. The data show hundreds of thousands of distinct CDR3 sequences, around 21% seen once. The specimen was PBMCs or a T cell subset sorted from them (not recorded which). The source is an adult woman who had mild COVID-19 (a few samples of this study predate the infection). Cell type and time point are not known. CDR3s leave out the opening cysteine and the closing phenylalanine or tryptophan. The order of the fields is V gene, CDR3 protein.

TRBV7-9	ASSLSPTRDSDNEQF
TRBV7-6	ASSFRTDNTEAF
TRBV2	ASSADRGSNEQY
TRBV24-1	ATSRGGVNTEAF
TRBV4-3	ASSQEYPSSYEQY
TRBV4-1	ASSLGQGGQETQY
TRBV29-1	SWGDLSTVNEQF
TRBV12-3/TRBV12-4	ASSLEVAQHTQY
TRBV18	ASSPPLQGVDEQY
TRBV4-1	ASSQPRDRGEKLF
TRBV16	ASSQSDRFNEKLF
TRBV24-1	ATSSSSLAPGGQY
TRBV6-6	ASSYGTGTPNTGELF
TRBV7-9	ASSYGQYAYEQY
TRBV14	ASSPWTGNRLGSGANVLT
TRBV3-1	ASSQAGPEQY
TRBV20-1	SASRQDPRAF
TRBV24-1	ATSQGAPSSYEQY
TRBV7-6	ASSPTLGHPSSYNEQF
TRBV6-5	GSNALSAKNIQY
TRBV7-8	ASSLGVAGSTYNEQF
TRBV7-2	ASSLEGGSLNTEAF
TRBV7-2	ASRPTSGQETQY
TRBV2	ATRTSFDYGYT
TRBV7-9	ASSPTGGLGNQPQH
TRBV6-2/TRBV6-3	ASSPNYRGGKETQY
TRBV2	ASSEAMETQY
TRBV2	ASSEAELNTGELF
TRBV12-3/TRBV12-4	ASSPGGLAGEGYEQY
TRBV7-9	ASSLAPAGVRNEQF
TRBV5-1	ASSLWGESGNTEAF
TRBV7-9	ASSLGSPRKAFGPEQF
TRBV5-6	ASSLAATPNTDTQY
TRBV7-8	ASSFPGGGELF
TRBV3-1	ASSQDSTGGSPLH
TRBV18	ASSPGQASYEQY
TRBV27	ASSPRLRHSSYNEQF
TRBV29-1	SVGQGVYEQY
TRBV4-1	ASSQSEMSSYEQY
TRBV14	ASSHNGVTYEQY
TRBV4-3	ASSQGDGTGNIQY
TRBV7-2	ASSPGPGRGTGNTIY
TRBV25-1	ASSTPSGPQH
TRBV14	ASSHREGPLTDTQY
TRBV5-1	ASSFRQGGTDTQY
TRBV7-3	ASSSFGDGSFNEQF
TRBV6-2/TRBV6-3	ASRLASDEQF
TRBV4-2	ASSQDFDTQY
TRBV27	ASSLSGRGETQY
TRBV3-1	ASSQGGQVSNQPQH
TRBV5-6	ASSFGTSSYEQY
TRBV11-2	ASSPGTIRGSYNEQF
TRBV5-1	ASSLAGTSGGPNEQF
TRBV6-5	ASSYSSITGTLF
TRBV4-2	ASNRGTGGQDEQY